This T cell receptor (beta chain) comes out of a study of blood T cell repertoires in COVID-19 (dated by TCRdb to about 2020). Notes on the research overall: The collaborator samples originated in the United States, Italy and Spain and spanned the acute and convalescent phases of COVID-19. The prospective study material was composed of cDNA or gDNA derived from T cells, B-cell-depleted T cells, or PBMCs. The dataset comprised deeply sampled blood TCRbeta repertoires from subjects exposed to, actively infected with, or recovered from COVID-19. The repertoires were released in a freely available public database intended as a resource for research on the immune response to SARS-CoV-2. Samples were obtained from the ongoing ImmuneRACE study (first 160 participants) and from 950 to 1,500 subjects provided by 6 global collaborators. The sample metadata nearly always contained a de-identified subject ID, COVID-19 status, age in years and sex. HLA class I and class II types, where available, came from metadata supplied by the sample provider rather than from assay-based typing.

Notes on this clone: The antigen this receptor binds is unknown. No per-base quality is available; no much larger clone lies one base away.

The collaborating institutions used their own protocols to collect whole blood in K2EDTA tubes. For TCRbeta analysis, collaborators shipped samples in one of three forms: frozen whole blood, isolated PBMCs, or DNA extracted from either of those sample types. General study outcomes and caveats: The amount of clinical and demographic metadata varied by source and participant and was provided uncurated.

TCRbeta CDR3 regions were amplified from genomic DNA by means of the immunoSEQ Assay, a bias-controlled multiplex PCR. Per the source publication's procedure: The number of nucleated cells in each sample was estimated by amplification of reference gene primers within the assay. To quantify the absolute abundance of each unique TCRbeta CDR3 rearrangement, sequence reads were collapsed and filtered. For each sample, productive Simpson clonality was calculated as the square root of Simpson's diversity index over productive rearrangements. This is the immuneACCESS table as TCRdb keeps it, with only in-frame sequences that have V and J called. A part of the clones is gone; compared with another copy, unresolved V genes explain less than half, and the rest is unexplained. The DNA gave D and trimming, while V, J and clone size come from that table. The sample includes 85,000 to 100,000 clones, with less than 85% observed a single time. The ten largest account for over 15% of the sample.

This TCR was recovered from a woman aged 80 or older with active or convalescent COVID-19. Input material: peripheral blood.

Read as DNA, the sequence is TGTGCCAGCAGCCGGGAAGGGTGGGGACAGGGTAGATCGGGGGAGCTGTTTTTT. Translation gives CASSREGWGQGRSGELFF. Recombination linked TRBV4-2 to TRBJ2-2; TRBD1 agrees with 9 junctional bases. V is cut back by 4 bases and J by 8 bases, with 17 bases in the junction unmatched. The CDR3, cysteine through phenylalanine, is 18 amino acids long. Here the CDR3 DNA is all that survives: 54 bases in frame from base 1. CDR1 is given as LGHNA and CDR2 as YNFKEQ, both from the germline V gene.